This T cell receptor (beta chain) is from a study of neurological immune-mediated disorders. Germline CDR1 reads SGHRS; CDR2 reads YFSETQ. The CDR3 extends over 15 amino acids. The V segment lost 1 base and the J segment 6 bases; nucleotides outside the gene matches: 8. MiXCR, run by TCRdb on the 5' RACE reads, gives a single entry per CDR3 protein. The sample contains about 44,000 distinct CDR3 sequences, about a fifth of which appear only once. The time point was: technical triplicate 3. A total of 2 million PBMCs stored at -80 degrees C provided the unsorted libraries. This clonotype was observed many times.

V gene TRBV5-1 combines with J gene TRBJ2-3; TRBD2 agrees at 7 bases. Sequencing input: PBMCs. This receptor was taken from a man aged 60 to 69 with HTLV-1-associated myelopathy (HAM/TSP). In DNA form, the CDR3 reads TGCGCCAGCAGCTTGCAGGCTAGCGGAGTGGATACGCAGTATTTT. Its translation is CASSLQASGVDTQYF.